Listed below are T cell receptor beta chains from one sample, sequenced in a study of shared clonotypes between healthy human individuals. Assay used: immunoSEQ multiplex PCR; TCRdb lists only in-frame clones, some missing. This sample has roughly 2 million clones, with roughly 94% found just once. The sequencing input was naive CD4+ T cells sorted from blood. The receptors here all came from a man younger than 35 in good health. Both conserved end residues are part of each CDR3. Fields, in order: clone size, J gene, V gene, CDR3 protein. Size values are once, few and many counts, or a class for expanded clones, and some rows have none.

clone_size: .; j_call: TRBJ2-7; v_call: TRBV4-1; cdr3_aa: CASSQEGGTVSEQYF
clone_size: .; j_call: TRBJ2-7; v_call: TRBV6-5; cdr3_aa: CASSSGLAAYEQYF
clone_size: .; j_call: TRBJ2-7; v_call: TRBV28; cdr3_aa: CASSSNGEGTYYEQYF
clone_size: .; j_call: TRBJ2-1; v_call: TRBV9; cdr3_aa: CASSVAGGSSYNEQFF
clone_size: once; j_call: TRBJ2-7; v_call: TRBV7-9; cdr3_aa: CASSSRLLGTGDYEQYF
clone_size: once; j_call: TRBJ2-1; v_call: TRBV7-2; cdr3_aa: CASSYWGEQFF
clone_size: .; j_call: TRBJ2-3; v_call: TRBV5-1; cdr3_aa: CASSLAAGGLTDTQYF
clone_size: .; j_call: TRBJ1-5; v_call: TRBV7-2; cdr3_aa: CASSSRTGDQPQHF
clone_size: .; j_call: TRBJ2-7; v_call: TRBV10-3; cdr3_aa: CAPCIGTGLYEQYF
clone_size: .; j_call: TRBJ1-6; v_call: TRBV9; cdr3_aa: CASSVEGQPYSPLHF
clone_size: .; j_call: TRBJ2-2; v_call: TRBV29-1; cdr3_aa: CSVENFNTGELFF
clone_size: once; j_call: TRBJ1-5; v_call: TRBV19; cdr3_aa: CASSPWTGLNSRNDQPQHF
clone_size: .; j_call: TRBJ2-4; v_call: TRBV7-2; cdr3_aa: CASSLTGTPNIQYF
clone_size: .; j_call: TRBJ1-1; v_call: TRBV11-2; cdr3_aa: CASSHTGVTEAFF
clone_size: .; j_call: TRBJ2-7; v_call: TRBV15; cdr3_aa: CATSREIGTGAGEQYF
clone_size: .; j_call: TRBJ2-1; v_call: TRBV5-4; cdr3_aa: CARILSSGHDNEQFF
clone_size: .; j_call: TRBJ1-1; v_call: TRBV18; cdr3_aa: CASSPQAQQANTEAFF
clone_size: .; j_call: TRBJ2-7; v_call: TRBV18; cdr3_aa: CASSPPGQGVSGSYEQYF
clone_size: once; j_call: TRBJ2-5; v_call: TRBV5-4; cdr3_aa: CASSVGSRQGLAQYF
clone_size: .; j_call: TRBJ1-2; v_call: TRBV19; cdr3_aa: CASSIRAGDGYTF
clone_size: .; j_call: TRBJ2-3; v_call: TRBV12-5; cdr3_aa: CASGLGADTQYF
clone_size: .; j_call: TRBJ1-5; v_call: TRBV19; cdr3_aa: CASTGGGMSNQPQHF
clone_size: .; j_call: TRBJ1-2; v_call: TRBV6-6; cdr3_aa: CASTRRTNNYGYTF
clone_size: .; j_call: TRBJ2-1; v_call: TRBV6-6; cdr3_aa: CASSRMDWSSYNEQFF
clone_size: .; j_call: TRBJ2-2; v_call: TRBV29-1; cdr3_aa: CSVGTGIHSGELFF
clone_size: .; j_call: TRBJ2-3; v_call: TRBV5-1; cdr3_aa: CASISTSGSTTQYF
clone_size: .; j_call: TRBJ2-1; v_call: TRBV7-7; cdr3_aa: CASSLRASGRDNEQFF
clone_size: .; j_call: TRBJ2-7; v_call: TRBV27; cdr3_aa: CASSIGGGPIEQYF
clone_size: .; j_call: TRBJ2-4; v_call: TRBV5-4; cdr3_aa: CASSLDGSGAAKNIQYF
clone_size: .; j_call: TRBJ1-1; v_call: TRBV7-9; cdr3_aa: CAGDLRGENTEAFF